This passage covers 16 T cell receptor beta chains from one sample sequenced in a study of identical twins (dated by TCRdb to about 2016). Library prep was done by 5' RACE. The listed sequencing device is Illumina HiSeq 2000. The public reads were run again by TCRdb, first through fastp at Q25 and then through MiXCR, and only productive beta chains were kept. Rows with one shared CDR3 protein collapse into an entry with the most common genes and DNA. The sample data list 350,000 to 400,000 distinct CDR3 sequences, and about 10% of these were observed just once. Roughly 8.9% of the sample lies in the top ten. Material for sequencing was naive T cells sorted from blood. The sample's cell subset or site label is to be understood as: cells isolated with a human naive T-cell isolation kit. Receptors originate from a woman between 45 and 65 years old in good health.

The sample holds a few counts of this clonotype. The V gene is TRBV12-3 or TRBV12-4, the J gene TRBJ2-3; D is unresolved. The V end lost 5 bases, the J end lost 2 bases, and 14 bases lay between the germline ends. The CDR3 runs to 15 residues. In DNA form, the CDR3 reads TGTGCCAGCAGTCCGGGCCTCTCCCCCACAGATACGCAGTATTTT. Protein product: CASSPGLSPTDTQYF.

This clonotype has more than one count but fewer than ten. V is TRBV5-5 and J is TRBJ2-3; the match to TRBD1 covers 7 bases. V lost 2 bases and J lost 2; bases outside the gene matches: 5. The CDR3 extends over 15 amino acids. The germline gives CDR1 SGHKS, CDR2 YYEKEE (reference sequence). CDR3 sequence: CASSFTGVVTDTQYF. The CDR3 DNA follows: TGTGCCAGCAGCTTCACAGGGGTCGTCACAGATACGCAGTATTTT.

The chain has TRBV12-5 and TRBJ2-1, with a tentative D call TRBD1 (6 bases). CDR1 is LGHNT, CDR2 FRNRAP, per germline. Trimming took off 7 bases at V and 4 bases at J, with 11 bases between the two ends. The CDR3 sequence is 13 residues long. Written as DNA, the CDR3 is TGTGCTAGTGCGGACAGCAAGTACAATGAGCAGTTCTTC. The encoded protein is CASADSKYNEQFF.

There are a few counts of this clonotype. The J gene is TRBJ1-1, the V gene TRBV7-9; a possible D gene is TRBD1 (6 bases). CDR3 length equals 14 residues. Germline assignment: CDR1 SEHNR and CDR2 FQNEAQ (reference sequence). V gave up 4 bases and J gave up 7 bases, with 16 bases separating them. CDR3 DNA: TGTGCCAGCAGCTCACAGGGCTTTTGGAGTGAAGCTTTCTTT. It encodes CASSSQGFWSEAFF. Full variable domain (remainder filled in from reference TRBV7-9 and TRBJ1-1): DTGVSQNPRHKITKRGQNVTFRCDPISEHNRLYWYRQTLGQGPEFLTYFQNEAQLEKSRLLSDRFSAERPKGSFSTLEIQRTEQGDSAMYLCASSSQGFWSEAFFGQGTRLTVV.

The sample holds a few counts of this clonotype. The V and J genes are TRBV5-1 and TRBJ1-1, with a tentative D call TRBD1 (6 bases). The V gene lost 1 base and the J gene lost 5 bases, with 15 bases spanning the gap. CDR1 and CDR2 from the germline V gene are SGHRS and YFSETQ. This CDR3 comprises 15 residues. The CDR3 protein is CASSLSGARGTEAFF. Written as DNA, the CDR3 is TGCGCCAGCAGCTTGAGTGGGGCTAGGGGGACTGAAGCTTTCTTT.

The V call is TRBV29-1, the J call TRBJ1-5; tentative D call: TRBD1 (5 bases). CDR1 and CDR2 (germline): SQVTM, ANQGSEA. CDR3 length equals 13 residues. V lost 4 bases, J lost 7 bases, and 14 bases lay in between. The DNA for the CDR3 is TGCAGCGTTGCAGGGTTGGCCGGACAGCCCCAGCATTTT. Its translation is CSVAGLAGQPQHF.

V and J are TRBV9 and TRBJ2-7; a possible D gene is TRBD1 (5 bases). Germline V gives CDR1 SGDLS, CDR2 YYNGEE. V shed 0 bases and J shed 4 bases, with 11 bases lying between them. CDR3 length: 14 amino acids. CDR3 in amino acids: CASSVGRQSYEQYV. The CDR3 DNA is TGTGCCAGCAGCGTAGGGAGACAGTCGTACGAGCAGTACGTC.

The chain's CDR3 is CASSGLALKSGANVLTF. DNA of the CDR3: TGCGCCAGCAGCGGACTAGCGTTAAAGTCTGGGGCCAACGTCCTGACTTTC. This sequence joins TRBV5-1 and TRBJ2-6; 9 bases line up with TRBD2. The length of the CDR3 is 17 residues. Germline trimming cut 4 bases from V and 1 base from J; bases unmatched to any gene: 6. CDR1 and CDR2 (germline): SGHRS, YFSETQ.

V is TRBV5-1 and J is TRBJ2-5; TRBD2 matches 11 bases. CDR3 length: 16 residues. Germline V gene lookup returns CDR1 SGHRS and CDR2 YFSETQ. V was clipped by 0 bases and J by 3 bases; unmatched bases: 4. CDR3: CASSLGGTSGKETQYF. CDR3 sequence (DNA): TGCGCCAGCAGCTTGGGGGGGACTAGCGGCAAAGAGACCCAGTACTTC.

This chain uses TRBV5-1 with TRBJ2-5, with D tentatively TRBD1 (6 bases). V lost 4 bases to trimming and J lost 5 bases, with 9 bases between them. The germline V gene encodes CDR1 SGHRS and CDR2 YFSETQ. The CDR3 runs to 12 residues. Here the CDR3 reads CASSRTAETQYF. In nucleotides, the CDR3 is TGCGCCAGCAGCAGGACAGCGGAGACCCAGTACTTC.

V usage is TRBV9 and J usage is TRBJ2-4, with TRBD1 matching over 7 bases. The germline gives CDR1 SGDLS, CDR2 YYNGEE. The CDR3 covers 15 residues. V shed 0 bases, J shed 7 bases, and the junction held 7 bases outside the gene matches. CDR3 amino acids: CASSVALTGLNIQYF. In DNA form, the CDR3 reads TGTGCCAGCAGCGTAGCTTTGACAGGGCTGAACATTCAGTACTTC.

This clonotype was counted only a few times. This chain joins TRBV2 and TRBJ2-1, with 7 bases lining up with TRBD2. This CDR3 contains 14 residues. Per germline, CDR1 SNHLY and CDR2 FYNNEI. The trim removed 10 bases at V and 4 bases at J, leaving 10 bases unmatched. DNA of the CDR3: TGTGCCACGGCCTGGGGGAGGGATTACAATGAGCAGTTCTTC. Translated: CATAWGRDYNEQFF.

This clonotype occurred many times. The V call is TRBV24-1, the J call TRBJ2-1; the D gene is possibly TRBD1 (7 bases). The CDR3 runs to 16 residues. Germline CDR1 is KGHDR and CDR2 is SFDVKD. The V end was cut by 4 bases, the J end by 0 bases, with 12 bases between. CDR3 residues: CATSDLRDSSYNEQFF. CDR3 nucleotides: TGTGCCACCAGTGACTTGCGGGACAGCTCCTACAATGAGCAGTTCTTC.

This clonotype was seen a handful of times. The chain combines TRBV25-1 with TRBJ2-3, with 11 nucleotides matching TRBD2. Germline V gene sequence: CDR1 MGHDK, CDR2 SYGVNS. This CDR3 comprises 16 residues. V lost 2 bases to trimming and J lost 5 bases; unmatched junction nucleotides: 6. CDR3 in amino acids: CASSELAGGRGDTQYF. The CDR3 bases are TGTGCCAGCAGTGAACTAGCGGGGGGCCGGGGAGATACGCAGTATTTT.

This clonotype showed up just a few times. This chain connects TRBV3-1 to TRBJ2-1; D possibly corresponds to TRBD2 (6 bases). V was cut by 1 base and J by 6 bases, with 13 bases left in between. The length of the CDR3 is 15 residues. Germline V gives CDR1 LGHDT, CDR2 YNNKEL (reference sequence). CDR3 nucleotide sequence: TGTGCCAGCAGCCAAGGTCGGGGGTCACGCAATGAGCAGTTCTTC. This sequence encodes CASSQGRGSRNEQFF.

CDR3 DNA: TGCGCCAGCAGTGCGACTAGCGGGAGACTTTACGAGCAGTACTTC. Its protein product is CASSATSGRLYEQYF. The V and J genes are TRBV10-1 and TRBJ2-7; 12 nucleotides match TRBD2. V lost 4 bases to trimming and J lost 4 bases; unmatched junction nucleotides: 5. CDR3 length: 15 residues. The germline gives CDR1 WNHNN, CDR2 SYGVQD (reference sequence).